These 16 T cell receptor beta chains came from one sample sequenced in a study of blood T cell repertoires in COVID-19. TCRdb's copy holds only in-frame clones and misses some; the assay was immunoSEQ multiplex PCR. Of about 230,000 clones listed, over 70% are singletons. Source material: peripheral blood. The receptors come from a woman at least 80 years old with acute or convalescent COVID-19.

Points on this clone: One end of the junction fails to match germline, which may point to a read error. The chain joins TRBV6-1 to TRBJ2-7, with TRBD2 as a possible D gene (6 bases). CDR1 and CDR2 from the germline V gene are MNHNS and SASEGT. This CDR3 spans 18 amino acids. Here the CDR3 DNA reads TGTGCAAGCAGTGAAGGCCCAGGGTTAGCGGCCCTCTCCTACGAGCAGTACTTC. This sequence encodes CASSEGPGLAALSYEQYF.

CDR3 coding DNA: TGTGCCAGCAGTGTTGGGGGAGGTTTCGGAGCTTTCTTT. Protein: CASSVGGGFGAFF. The chain uses TRBV2 and TRBJ1-1; D perhaps matches TRBD1 (5 bases). The CDR3 extends over 13 amino acids. Looked up from germline, CDR1 is SNHLY and CDR2 is FYNNEI. V lost 4 bases and J lost 10, with 16 bases in between.

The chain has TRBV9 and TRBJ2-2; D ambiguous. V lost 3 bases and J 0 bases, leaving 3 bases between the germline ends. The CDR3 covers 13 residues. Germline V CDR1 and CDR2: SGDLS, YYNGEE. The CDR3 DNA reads TGTGCCAGCAGCGGGCCGAACACCGGGGAGCTGTTTTTT. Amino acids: CASSGPNTGELFF.

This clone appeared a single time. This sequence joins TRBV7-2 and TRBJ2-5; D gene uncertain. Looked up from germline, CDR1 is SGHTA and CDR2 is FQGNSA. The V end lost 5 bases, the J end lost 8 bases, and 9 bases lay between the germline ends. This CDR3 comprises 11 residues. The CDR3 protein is CASSIRVTQYF. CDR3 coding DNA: TGTGCCAGCAGCATCCGTGTAACCCAGTACTTC.

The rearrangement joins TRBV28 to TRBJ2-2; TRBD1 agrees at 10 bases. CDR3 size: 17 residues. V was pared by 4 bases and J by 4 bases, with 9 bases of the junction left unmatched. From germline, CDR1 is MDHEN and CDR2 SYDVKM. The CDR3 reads CASSYGTGAGGTGELFF. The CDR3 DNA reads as TGTGCCAGCAGTTACGGGACAGGGGCCGGTGGCACCGGGGAGCTGTTTTTT.

The CDR3 protein is CSVEGATGTGYTF. CDR3 bases: TGCAGCGTTGAGGGGGCGACCGGTACGGGCTACACCTTC. J is TRBJ1-2 and V is TRBV29-1; maybe TRBD1 (6 bases). With 3 bases removed from V and 8 bases from J, the gap between germline ends came to 16 bases. Germline CDR1 SQVTM, CDR2 ANQGSEA. The CDR3 contains 13 residues.

CDR3 region: CASSLGQARPQHF. The CDR3 nucleotides read TGTGCCAGCAGCTTAGGGCAGGCCAGGCCCCAGCATTTT. The chain uses TRBV7-9 and TRBJ1-5, with D hard to call. Trimming pared 1 base from V and 9 bases from J, leaving 10 bases between. The CDR3 is 13 amino acids. Germline CDR1 is SEHNR and CDR2 is FQNEAQ (reference sequence).

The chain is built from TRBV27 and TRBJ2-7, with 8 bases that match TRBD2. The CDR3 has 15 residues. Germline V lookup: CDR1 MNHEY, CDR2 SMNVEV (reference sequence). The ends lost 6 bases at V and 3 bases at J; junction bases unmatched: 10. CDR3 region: CASSPRTSHLYEQYF. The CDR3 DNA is TGTGCCAGCAGCCCCCGGACTAGCCACCTCTACGAGCAGTACTTC.

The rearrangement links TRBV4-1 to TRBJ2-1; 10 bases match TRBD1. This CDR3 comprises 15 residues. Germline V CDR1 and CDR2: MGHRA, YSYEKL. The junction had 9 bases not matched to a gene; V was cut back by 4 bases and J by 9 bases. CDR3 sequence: CASSRDRGASGEQFF. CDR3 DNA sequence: TGCGCCAGCAGCCGGGACAGGGGCGCGTCCGGTGAGCAGTTCTTC.

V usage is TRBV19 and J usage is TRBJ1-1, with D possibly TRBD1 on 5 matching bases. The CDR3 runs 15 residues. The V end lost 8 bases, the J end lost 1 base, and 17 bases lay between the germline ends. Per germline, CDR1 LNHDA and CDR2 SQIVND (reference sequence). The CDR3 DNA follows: TGTGCCAGTCGGGGGGGGGAACGGAGGAACACTGAAGCTTTCTTT. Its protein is CASRGGERRNTEAFF.

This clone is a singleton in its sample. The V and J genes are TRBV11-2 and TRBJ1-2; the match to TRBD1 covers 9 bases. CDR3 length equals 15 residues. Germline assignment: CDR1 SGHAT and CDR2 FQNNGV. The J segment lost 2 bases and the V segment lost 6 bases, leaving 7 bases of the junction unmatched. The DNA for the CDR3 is TGTGCCAGCAGGCAGACAGGGGGGGGAAACTATGGCTACACCTTC. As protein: CASRQTGGGNYGYTF.

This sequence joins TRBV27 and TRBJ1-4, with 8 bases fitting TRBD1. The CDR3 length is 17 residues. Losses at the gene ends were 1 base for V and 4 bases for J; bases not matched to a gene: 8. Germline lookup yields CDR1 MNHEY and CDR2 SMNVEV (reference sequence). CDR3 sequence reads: CASSLFRDRLLNEKLFF. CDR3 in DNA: TGTGCCAGCAGTTTATTTCGGGACAGGCTTCTTAATGAAAAACTGTTTTTT.

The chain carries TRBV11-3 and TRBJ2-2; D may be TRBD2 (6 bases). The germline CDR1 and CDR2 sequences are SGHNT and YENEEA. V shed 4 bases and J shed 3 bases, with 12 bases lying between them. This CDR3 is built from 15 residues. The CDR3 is CASSSGGGYTGELFF. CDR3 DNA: TGTGCCAGCAGCTCCGGGGGAGGTTACACCGGGGAGCTGTTTTTT.

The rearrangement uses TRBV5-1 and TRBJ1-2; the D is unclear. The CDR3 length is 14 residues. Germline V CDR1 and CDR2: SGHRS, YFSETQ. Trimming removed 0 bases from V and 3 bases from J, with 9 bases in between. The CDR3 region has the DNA TGCGCCAGCAGCTTGGGGGGAGTGGACTATGGCTACACCTTC. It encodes CASSLGGVDYGYTF.

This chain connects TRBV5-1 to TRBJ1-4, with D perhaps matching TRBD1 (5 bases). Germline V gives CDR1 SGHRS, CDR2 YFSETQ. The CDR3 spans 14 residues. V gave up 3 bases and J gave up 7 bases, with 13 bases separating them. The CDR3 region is CASSSGRGGEKLFF. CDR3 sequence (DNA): TGCGCCAGCAGCTCCGGAAGGGGAGGTGAAAAACTGTTTTTT.

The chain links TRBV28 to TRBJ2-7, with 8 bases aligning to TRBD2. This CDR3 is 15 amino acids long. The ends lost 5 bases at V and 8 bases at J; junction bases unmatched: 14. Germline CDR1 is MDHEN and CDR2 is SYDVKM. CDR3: CASSLQLADVRKQYF. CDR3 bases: TGTGCCAGCAGTCTACAACTAGCGGATGTCCGGAAGCAGTACTTC.